The source of this TCR beta chain is a study of cytomegalovirus exposure and HLA in healthy donors. Study as a whole: Within the Caucasian-associated ancestry cluster were around 81% of the roughly 380 genotyped donors. Overall study results and limits: Later analysis found that TCR beta chains associated with HLA were more clonally expanded than other, equally common chains. A previous analysis found most TCR beta V segments productive roughly 87% or roughly 30% of the time.

The study ran its PCR with 60 Vbeta and 13 Jbeta primers. Generated by immunoSEQ multiplex PCR, the TCRdb table keeps only in-frame clones and is missing some. The sample holds some 270,000 clones, about four fifths seen once. The CDR3 totals 12 residues. Germline values: CDR1 SEHNR, CDR2 FQNEAQ (reference sequence). Trimming took off 8 bases at V and 0 bases at J, with 8 bases between the two ends. As for this clone: Its antigen is as yet unknown.

The chain employs TRBV7-9 and TRBJ2-7, with a weak D call TRBD2 (6 bases). The sequenced material came from PBMCs. This TCR came from a girl aged 2 to 9 in good health and CMV-seronegative. This chain's CDR3 is CASRGSSYEQYF. In DNA form, the CDR3 reads TGTGCCAGCCGGGGGTCCTCCTACGAGCAGTACTTC. Supplemented by reference TRBV7-9 and TRBJ2-7, the full variable domain reads DTGVSQNPRHKITKRGQNVTFRCDPISEHNRLYWYRQTLGQGPEFLTYFQNEAQLEKSRLLSDRFSAERPKGSFSTLEIQRTEQGDSAMYLCASRGSSYEQYFGPGTRLTVT.